Listed below are T cell receptor beta chains from one sample, sequenced in a study of T cell repertoires in aging, cancer and after chemotherapy. MiXCR, applied by TCRdb to the multiplex PCR reads, yields one record per CDR3 protein. The sample includes thousands of distinct CDR3 sequences, 25% to 30% of them seen just once. The sequenced material came from blood. The origin of the receptors is a human donor in good health. The CDR3 runs from the conserved cysteine through the conserved F or W. A D gene is named only where the DNA matches it firmly. Part of the rows lack a size; the others show once, few, many or a class for expanded clones.

J gene: TRBJ2-1
clone size: medium-sized
V gene: TRBV30
D gene: NA
CDR3 protein: CAASGSQGDEQFF
CDR3 DNA: TGTGCCGCCAGTGGATCACAGGGAGATGAGCAGTTCTTC

J gene: TRBJ2-1
clone size: medium-sized
V gene: TRBV19
D gene: TRBD2
CDR3 protein: CASKPGLAVNEQFF
CDR3 DNA: TGTGCCAGTAAACCGGGACTAGCGGTGAATGAGCAGTTCTTC

J gene: TRBJ2-3
clone size: few
V gene: TRBV5-4
D gene: NA
CDR3 protein: CASSLLGGGTDTQYF
CDR3 DNA: TGTGCCAGCAGCTTGTTGGGCGGGGGCACAGATACGCAGTATTTT

J gene: TRBJ1-2
clone size: medium-sized
V gene: TRBV19
D gene: TRBD1
CDR3 protein: CASSPPGQYYGYTF
CDR3 DNA: TGTGCCAGTAGCCCTCCGGGACAGTACTATGGCTACACCTTC

J gene: TRBJ2-1
clone size: NA
V gene: TRBV6-1
D gene: TRBD2
CDR3 protein: CASITFSGRPIRSSYNEQFF
CDR3 DNA: TGTGCCAGCATAACATTTAGCGGGAGACCCATCCGGAGCTCCTACAATGAGCAGTTCTTC

J gene: TRBJ2-5
clone size: NA
V gene: TRBV4-2
D gene: TRBD2
CDR3 protein: CASSRLAAGGQETQYF
CDR3 DNA: TGTGCCAGCAGCCGACTGGCAGCGGGAGGCCAAGAGACCCAGTACTTC

J gene: TRBJ2-1
clone size: few
V gene: TRBV27
D gene: NA
CDR3 protein: CASGTIPDGKNEQFF
CDR3 DNA: TGTGCCAGCGGCACTATTCCGGACGGGAAAAATGAGCAGTTCTTC

J gene: TRBJ1-1
clone size: NA
V gene: TRBV12-3/TRBV12-4
D gene: NA
CDR3 protein: CASTTRAGEAFF
CDR3 DNA: TGTGCCAGCACTACCAGGGCCGGTGAAGCTTTCTTT

J gene: TRBJ2-5
clone size: NA
V gene: TRBV6-1
D gene: NA
CDR3 protein: CASSEALRWEETQYF
CDR3 DNA: TGTGCCAGCAGTGAAGCGCTAAGGTGGGAAGAGACCCAGTACTTC

J gene: TRBJ2-5
clone size: medium-sized
V gene: TRBV6-2/TRBV6-3
D gene: NA
CDR3 protein: CASSYDQGGQETQYF
CDR3 DNA: TGTGCCAGCAGTTACGACCAGGGAGGTCAGGAGACCCAGTACTTC

J gene: TRBJ1-2
clone size: NA
V gene: TRBV18
D gene: TRBD1
CDR3 protein: CASSPLGQLYGYTF
CDR3 DNA: TGTGCCAGCTCACCACTGGGACAGCTCTATGGCTACACCTTC

J gene: TRBJ2-3
clone size: medium-sized
V gene: TRBV15
D gene: NA
CDR3 protein: CATSYSQDTQYF
CDR3 DNA: TGTGCCACCAGCTACAGCCAGGATACGCAGTATTTT

J gene: TRBJ1-2
clone size: few
V gene: TRBV15
D gene: NA
CDR3 protein: CATSRPEDSLFYTF
CDR3 DNA: TGTGCCACCAGCAGGCCCGAGGACAGCCTTTTCTACACCTTC

J gene: TRBJ1-1
clone size: few
V gene: TRBV10-3
D gene: NA
CDR3 protein: CAISENTEAFF
CDR3 DNA: TGTGCCATCAGTGAGAACACTGAAGCTTTCTTT

J gene: TRBJ1-1
clone size: NA
V gene: TRBV10-3
D gene: NA
CDR3 protein: CAISDRGYFGAFF
CDR3 DNA: TGTGCCATCAGTGACAGGGGCTATTTTGGAGCTTTCTTT

J gene: TRBJ2-5
clone size: few
V gene: TRBV7-2
D gene: NA
CDR3 protein: CASSSGIGGETQYF
CDR3 DNA: TGTGCCAGCAGCTCGGGGATAGGGGGAGAGACCCAGTACTTC

J gene: TRBJ2-1
clone size: once
V gene: TRBV5-1
D gene: TRBD2
CDR3 protein: CASSLAGLLAGVSYNEQFF
CDR3 DNA: TGCGCCAGCAGCTTGGCCGGGCTACTAGCGGGAGTATCCTACAATGAGCAGTTCTTC

J gene: TRBJ2-1
clone size: once
V gene: TRBV5-1
D gene: TRBD2
CDR3 protein: CATSLSPGLSGGEQFF
CDR3 DNA: TGCGCCACCAGCTTGTCACCGGGACTAAGCGGCGGTGAGCAGTTCTTC

J gene: TRBJ2-1
clone size: medium-sized
V gene: TRBV5-4
D gene: NA
CDR3 protein: CASSLIQGRADEQFF
CDR3 DNA: TGTGCCAGCAGCCTGATTCAGGGGAGAGCGGATGAGCAGTTCTTC

J gene: TRBJ2-2
clone size: NA
V gene: TRBV10-3
D gene: TRBD2
CDR3 protein: CAISERLAGKTGGELFF
CDR3 DNA: TGTGCCATCAGTGAAAGACTAGCGGGAAAGACAGGCGGGGAGCTGTTTTTT

J gene: TRBJ1-5
clone size: few
V gene: TRBV6-2/TRBV6-3
D gene: TRBD1
CDR3 protein: CASSYGQENNQPQHF
CDR3 DNA: TGTGCCAGCAGTTACGGACAGGAGAACAATCAGCCCCAGCATTTT

J gene: TRBJ2-1
clone size: NA
V gene: TRBV29-1
D gene: TRBD2
CDR3 protein: CSLQGLAGGSPYNEQFF
CDR3 DNA: TGCAGCTTACAGGGACTAGCGGGAGGTTCTCCTTACAATGAGCAGTTCTTC

J gene: TRBJ2-1
clone size: NA
V gene: TRBV5-6
D gene: TRBD2
CDR3 protein: CASSLRTSGNIEQFF
CDR3 DNA: TGTGCCAGCAGCTTGCGAACTAGCGGGAATATTGAGCAGTTCTTC

J gene: TRBJ2-7
clone size: few
V gene: TRBV7-2
D gene: TRBD2
CDR3 protein: CASSYRTSLEYEQYF
CDR3 DNA: TGTGCCAGCAGCTACAGGACTAGCTTAGAGTACGAGCAGTACTTC

J gene: TRBJ1-5
clone size: few
V gene: TRBV6-1
D gene: TRBD1
CDR3 protein: CASSPHGQGGYSNQPQHF
CDR3 DNA: TGTGCCAGCAGCCCCCATGGACAGGGGGGCTATAGCAATCAGCCCCAGCATTTT

J gene: TRBJ1-1
clone size: NA
V gene: TRBV6-5
D gene: NA
CDR3 protein: CASSSRTTGNTDAFF
CDR3 DNA: TGTGCCAGCAGTTCTCGGACCACAGGGAACACTGATGCTTTCTTT

J gene: TRBJ2-7
clone size: NA
V gene: TRBV11-2
D gene: TRBD1
CDR3 protein: CASSPRDDTGDEQYF
CDR3 DNA: TGTGCCAGCAGCCCAAGGGACGACACAGGGGACGAGCAGTACTTC

J gene: TRBJ1-2
clone size: few
V gene: TRBV13
D gene: TRBD1
CDR3 protein: CASRERGTAYTF
CDR3 DNA: TGTGCCAGCAGAGAGCGCGGGACAGCATACACCTTC

J gene: TRBJ2-2
clone size: medium-sized
V gene: TRBV6-5
D gene: NA
CDR3 protein: CASARGANTGELFF
CDR3 DNA: TGTGCCAGCGCCCGGGGTGCGAACACCGGGGAGCTGTTTTTT

J gene: TRBJ1-3
clone size: medium-sized
V gene: TRBV6-6
D gene: TRBD1
CDR3 protein: CASSYSTGAGNTIYF
CDR3 DNA: TGTGCCAGCAGTTACTCGACAGGGGCTGGAAACACCATATATTTT

J gene: TRBJ2-1
clone size: medium-sized
V gene: TRBV6-5
D gene: TRBD2
CDR3 protein: CASSSGSYEQFF
CDR3 DNA: TGTGCCAGCAGTAGCGGGAGTTATGAGCAGTTCTTC

J gene: TRBJ2-1
clone size: few
V gene: TRBV12-3/TRBV12-4
D gene: NA
CDR3 protein: CASSPGTSPNEQFF
CDR3 DNA: TGTGCCAGCAGTCCCGGGACTTCGCCCAATGAGCAGTTCTTC

J gene: TRBJ2-1
clone size: NA
V gene: TRBV20-1
D gene: TRBD1
CDR3 protein: CSAEDRRYNEQFF
CDR3 DNA: TGCAGTGCTGAGGACAGGAGATACAATGAGCAGTTCTTC

J gene: TRBJ2-7
clone size: medium-sized
V gene: TRBV19
D gene: NA
CDR3 protein: CASSSDRDLNEQYF
CDR3 DNA: TGTGCCAGTAGTTCTGACAGGGACTTGAACGAGCAGTACTTC

J gene: TRBJ1-1
clone size: once
V gene: TRBV12-3/TRBV12-4
D gene: NA
CDR3 protein: CASSPGTFMNTEAFF
CDR3 DNA: TGTGCCAGCAGTCCAGGGACATTCATGAACACTGAAGCTTTCTTT

J gene: TRBJ2-7
clone size: medium-sized
V gene: TRBV18
D gene: NA
CDR3 protein: CASSPNQGDEYF
CDR3 DNA: TGTGCCAGCTCACCAAATCAGGGTGATGAGTACTTC

J gene: TRBJ2-7
clone size: NA
V gene: TRBV6-5
D gene: NA
CDR3 protein: CATRDYEQYF
CDR3 DNA: TGTGCCACCCGCGACTACGAGCAGTACTTC

J gene: TRBJ2-7
clone size: NA
V gene: TRBV27
D gene: NA
CDR3 protein: CASSQGRAYEQYF
CDR3 DNA: TGTGCCAGCAGCCAGGGAAGGGCCTACGAGCAGTACTTC

J gene: TRBJ1-4
clone size: NA
V gene: TRBV12-3/TRBV12-4
D gene: NA
CDR3 protein: CASSLSQRNEKLFF
CDR3 DNA: TGTGCCAGCAGTTTGTCTCAACGTAATGAAAAACTGTTTTTT

J gene: TRBJ2-5
clone size: large
V gene: TRBV27
D gene: NA
CDR3 protein: CASSLVATGGETQYF
CDR3 DNA: TGTGCCAGCAGTTTAGTGGCGACAGGCGGGGAGACCCAGTACTTC

J gene: TRBJ2-5
clone size: NA
V gene: TRBV5-1
D gene: NA
CDR3 protein: CASSLLKGEETQYF
CDR3 DNA: TGCGCCAGCAGCTTGCTAAAGGGGGAAGAGACCCAGTACTTC

J gene: TRBJ2-7
clone size: few
V gene: TRBV5-6
D gene: NA
CDR3 protein: CASSFSGEEYYVGITYEQYF
CDR3 DNA: TGTGCCAGCAGCTTCTCCGGGGAGGAGTACTACGTGGGAATAACCTACGAGCAGTACTTC

J gene: TRBJ2-7
clone size: large
V gene: TRBV15
D gene: NA
CDR3 protein: CATSREGGGVEEQYF
CDR3 DNA: TGTGCCACCAGCAGAGAAGGGGGGGGGGTGGAGGAGCAGTACTTC

J gene: TRBJ2-3
clone size: medium-sized
V gene: TRBV19
D gene: NA
CDR3 protein: CASQLPGAGVDTQYF
CDR3 DNA: TGTGCCAGCCAACTGCCAGGGGCCGGGGTAGATACGCAGTATTTT

J gene: TRBJ2-4
clone size: NA
V gene: TRBV7-9
D gene: TRBD2
CDR3 protein: CASSLVVGTSGNVRNIQYF
CDR3 DNA: TGTGCCAGCAGCTTAGTTGTTGGGACTAGCGGGAACGTACGGAACATTCAGTACTTC

J gene: TRBJ1-4
clone size: NA
V gene: TRBV6-6
D gene: NA
CDR3 protein: CASSYSIGGRVTNEKLFF
CDR3 DNA: TGTGCCAGCAGTTACTCGATTGGGGGAAGGGTAACTAATGAAAAACTGTTTTTT

J gene: TRBJ2-7
clone size: NA
V gene: TRBV7-9
D gene: NA
CDR3 protein: CASSSNYEQYF
CDR3 DNA: TGTGCCAGCAGCTCTAACTACGAGCAGTACTTC

J gene: TRBJ2-5
clone size: medium-sized
V gene: TRBV5-6
D gene: NA
CDR3 protein: CASSLGGQETQYF
CDR3 DNA: TGTGCCAGCAGCTTAGGCGGCCAAGAGACCCAGTACTTC

J gene: TRBJ1-1
clone size: NA
V gene: TRBV6-5
D gene: NA
CDR3 protein: CASSYSTGKGGNTEAFF
CDR3 DNA: TGTGCCAGCAGTTACTCCACAGGGAAGGGGGGGAACACTGAAGCTTTCTTT

J gene: TRBJ2-1
clone size: NA
V gene: TRBV5-1
D gene: TRBD2
CDR3 protein: CASSLSPGLSGGEQFF
CDR3 DNA: TGCGCCAGCAGCTTGTCACCGGGACTAAGCGGCGGTGAGCAGTTCTTC

J gene: TRBJ2-3
clone size: NA
V gene: TRBV5-4
D gene: NA
CDR3 protein: CASSLLGRGTDTQYF
CDR3 DNA: TGTGCCAGCAGCTTGTTGGGCAGGGGCACAGATACGCAGTATTTT

J gene: TRBJ2-7
clone size: medium-sized
V gene: TRBV13
D gene: TRBD2
CDR3 protein: CASSPALAGGYEQYF
CDR3 DNA: TGTGCCAGCAGCCCCGCCTTGGCGGGAGGCTACGAGCAGTACTTC

J gene: TRBJ2-3
clone size: once
V gene: TRBV12-5
D gene: NA
CDR3 protein: CASGRNSVGTDTQYF
CDR3 DNA: TGTGCTAGTGGCCGAAACTCGGTGGGCACAGATACGCAGTATTTT

J gene: TRBJ1-2
clone size: few
V gene: TRBV7-9
D gene: TRBD1
CDR3 protein: CASTLTGVNYGYTF
CDR3 DNA: TGTGCCAGCACCTTGACAGGGGTAAACTATGGCTACACCTTC

J gene: TRBJ2-3
clone size: few
V gene: TRBV10-3
D gene: TRBD2
CDR3 protein: CAISEYLAGVTDTQYF
CDR3 DNA: TGTGCCATCAGTGAGTACCTAGCGGGAGTCACAGATACGCAGTATTTT